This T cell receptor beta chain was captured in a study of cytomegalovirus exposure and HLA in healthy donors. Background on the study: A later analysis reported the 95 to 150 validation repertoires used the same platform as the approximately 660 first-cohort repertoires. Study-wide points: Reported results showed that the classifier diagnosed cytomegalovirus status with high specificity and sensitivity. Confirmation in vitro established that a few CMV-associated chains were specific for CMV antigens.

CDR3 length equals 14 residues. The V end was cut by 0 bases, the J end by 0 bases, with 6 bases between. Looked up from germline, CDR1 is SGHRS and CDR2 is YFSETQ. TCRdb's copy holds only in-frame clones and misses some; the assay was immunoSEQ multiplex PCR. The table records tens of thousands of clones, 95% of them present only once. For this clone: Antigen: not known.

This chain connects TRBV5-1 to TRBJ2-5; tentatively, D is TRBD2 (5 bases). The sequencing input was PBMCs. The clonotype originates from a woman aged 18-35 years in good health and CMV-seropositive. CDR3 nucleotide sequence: TGCGCCAGCAGCTTGGCGGGAAACCAAGAGACCCAGTACTTC. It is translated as CASSLAGNQETQYF.